This TCR beta chain was captured by sequencing in a study of T cell responses to AZD1222 COVID-19 vaccine. Clones were sequenced by immunoSEQ multiplex PCR, and TCRdb holds only the in-frame ones, with some missing. The sample contains 100,000 to 150,000 clones, approximately 90% of which appear only once. The sequence derives from an adult in good health. The input for sequencing was peripheral blood, taken on day 0 of AZD1222 vaccination.

CDR3: CASSQDRSYGRRVFF. CDR3 bases: TGTGCCAGCAGCCAAGACAGGTCGTACGGCCGGCGTGTTTTCTTT. V is TRBV3-1 (or the pseudogene TRBV3-2) and J is TRBJ1-1; no firm D call. CDR3 length equals 15 residues. Trimming left V 0 bases short and J 13 bases short, with 21 bases between. Germline V gene lookup returns CDR1 LGHDT and CDR2 YNNKEL (reference sequence).